This T cell receptor beta chain was identified in a study of blood T cells in healthy people across ages. Findings and limits, study-wide: Conclusively comparing naive with antigen-experienced cells was impossible with unsorted PBMCs.

A J-beta primer mix and a sample-barcoded 5' primer were used in a second PCR of roughly 6 to 11 cycles. TCRdb reanalysed the 5' RACE reads using MiXCR and keeps one entry per CDR3 protein. The data contain roughly 1 million distinct CDR3 sequences, about 23% of them singletons. Remarks on this clonotype: Its antigen remains unknown.

Separately, the same data were catalogued under a study of T cells of mothers and their children.

The sample consisted of blood. This clonotype was obtained from a girl aged 2-9 years in good health.

The CDR3 spells CASSLDGVEGTDTQYF. The CDR3 DNA reads TGCGCCAGCAGCTTGGATGGGGTAGAGGGCACAGATACGCAGTATTTT. The chain is built from TRBV5-1 and TRBJ2-3; D call uncertain. The germline gives CDR1 SGHRS, CDR2 YFSETQ. Trimming removed 0 bases at V and 1 base at J, with 12 bases between. This CDR3 region has 16 residues.